A single sample is the source of the 26 T cell receptor beta chains below, sequenced in a study of human T cells and chemical hapten exposure (dated by TCRdb to the early 2020s). Taken with the paper, the label for time point translates to: patch test 1, 2 weeks after DPC sensitization. Taken with the paper, the label for treatment or condition translates to: therapeutic diphenylcyclopropenone sensitization with weekly scalp DPC. Preparation of the library involved RACE. This sample was sequenced with a NextSeq 500. TCRdb's own reprocessing of the public reads used fastp at Q25 and MiXCR and kept productive beta chains. Entries are consolidated by CDR3 protein sequence, retaining the most common genes and DNA. This sample has 60,000 to 80,000 distinct CDR3 sequences in its table, and 30% to 35% of those were observed once. The ten largest make up approximately 9.1% of the sample. The sequences come from whole blood, collected in connection with sensitization to the hapten diphenylcyclopropenone (DPC). The receptors come from a man in his forties or fifties with alopecia areata. Some clones in this sample may be carry-over from other donors' samples.

This clonotype turned up a few times. The V call is TRBV19, the J call TRBJ2-1; TRBD2 matches at 8 bases. The ends lost 3 bases at V and 1 base at J; junction bases unmatched: 11. The CDR3 has 18 residues. Germline CDR1 and CDR2: LNHDA and SQIVND (reference sequence). For the CDR3, the DNA is TGTGCCAGTAGTATCCCGGGGAGAGCGGGAGTTTCCTACAATGAGCAGTTCTTC. Protein product: CASSIPGRAGVSYNEQFF.

V gene TRBV7-2 combines with J gene TRBJ2-7, with D possibly being TRBD2 (5 bases). The V gene lost 5 bases and the J gene lost 7 bases, with 21 bases spanning the gap. This CDR3 spans 15 amino acids. Germline CDR1 and CDR2: SGHTA and FQGNSA. CDR3 protein: CASSAHQLVPSEQYF. Written as DNA, the CDR3 is TGTGCCAGCAGCGCCCACCAACTAGTCCCATCGGAGCAGTACTTC. Together with reference TRBV7-2 and TRBJ2-7, the CDR3 gives the full variable domain: GAGVSQSPSNKVTEKGKDVELRCDPISGHTALYWYRQSLGQGLEFLIYFQGNSAPDKSGLPSDRFSAERTGGSVSTLTIQRTQQEDSAVYLCASSAHQLVPSEQYFGPGTRLTVT.

This chain connects TRBV5-8 to TRBJ2-3; 10 bases are shared with TRBD2. After removal of 2 bases from V and 2 bases from J, the junction contained 2 bases not matched to a gene. Germline CDR1 reads SGHTS; CDR2 reads YDEGEE. CDR3 length equals 15 residues. This chain's CDR3 is CASSFLAGDTDTQYF. The CDR3 DNA is TGTGCCAGCAGCTTTCTAGCGGGGGACACAGATACGCAGTATTTT.

This rearrangement joins TRBV12-3 or TRBV12-4 to TRBJ2-1; D remains ambiguous. Trimming left V 5 bases short and J 9 bases short, with 11 bases between. The CDR3 is 12 residues long. CDR3 protein: CASSRDVSEQFF. As DNA, the CDR3 is TGTGCCAGCAGTCGCGACGTGTCTGAGCAGTTCTTC.

The chain couples TRBV9 to TRBJ2-7, with a weak D call TRBD2 (8 bases). V dropped 5 bases and J dropped 5 bases, with 20 bases sitting between them. The CDR3 has 15 residues. CDR1 and CDR2 (germline): SGDLS, YYNGEE. The CDR3: CASSGGREGADEQYF. In DNA, the CDR3 is TGTGCCAGCAGTGGAGGTCGGGAGGGGGCCGACGAGCAGTACTTC.

The chain has TRBV14 and TRBJ2-7; D perhaps matches TRBD2 (5 bases). V dropped 1 base and J dropped 6 bases, with 13 bases sitting between them. The CDR3 has 14 amino acids. The germline CDR1 and CDR2 sequences are SGHDN and FVKESK. DNA of the CDR3: TGTGCCAGCAGCCAAGGGACTTACCGGGGCGAGCAGTACTTC. It encodes CASSQGTYRGEQYF.

The rearrangement links TRBV6-2 or TRBV6-3 to TRBJ2-2; possible D gene TRBD2, 5 bases. This CDR3 is 15 amino acids long. CDR1 is MNHEY, CDR2 SVGEGT, per germline. V was shortened by 6 bases and J by 2 bases, with 13 bases between the two germline ends. The CDR3: CASRAWSGNTGELFF. CDR3 nucleotides: TGTGCCAGCAGAGCTTGGTCGGGAAACACCGGGGAGCTGTTTTTT.

There are a few counts of this clonotype. This sequence joins TRBV7-2 and TRBJ2-5; 8 bases line up with TRBD1. V gave up 0 bases and J gave up 3 bases; unmatched junction bases: 9. The V gene's germline CDR1 is SGHTA and CDR2 FQGNSA. The CDR3 extends over 17 amino acids. The CDR3 loop is CASSLALPGQGKETQYF. Written as DNA, the CDR3 is TGTGCCAGCAGCTTAGCGCTCCCCGGACAGGGTAAAGAGACCCAGTACTTC. Using reference TRBV7-2 and TRBJ2-5 for the parts outside the CDR3, the full variable domain is GAGVSQSPSNKVTEKGKDVELRCDPISGHTALYWYRQSLGQGLEFLIYFQGNSAPDKSGLPSDRFSAERTGGSVSTLTIQRTQQEDSAVYLCASSLALPGQGKETQYFGPGTRLLVL.

The chain uses TRBV7-2 and TRBJ1-5; D unresolved. The CDR3 has 15 residues. Germline-derived CDR1 and CDR2 are SGHTA and FQGNSA. V gave up 4 bases and J gave up 0 bases, with 10 bases separating them. CDR3 DNA: TGTGCCAGCAGCTCCGGGCGGGATAGCAATCAGCCCCAGCATTTT. This translates into CASSSGRDSNQPQHF.

This sequence joins TRBV7-2 and TRBJ1-5; D gene uncertain. The germline gives CDR1 SGHTA, CDR2 FQGNSA. V was cut by 0 bases and J by 6 bases, with 12 bases left in between. There are 15 residues in the CDR3. CDR3 region: CASSLAYRAGQPQHF. The CDR3 DNA reads TGTGCCAGCAGCTTAGCGTACCGGGCAGGTCAGCCCCAGCATTTT.

The V call is TRBV27, the J call TRBJ1-2; 8 bases are shared with TRBD1. V lost 3 bases to trimming and J lost 3 bases; unmatched junction nucleotides: 0. The CDR3 consists of 13 residues. Germline CDR1 and CDR2: MNHEY and SMNVEV (reference sequence). CDR3 protein: CASSLGQDYGYTF. CDR3 nucleotide sequence: TGTGCCAGCAGTTTGGGACAGGACTATGGCTACACCTTC.

This clonotype was counted only a few times. The chain is built from TRBV11-1 and TRBJ2-1; 7 positions agree with TRBD2. J gave up 10 bases and V 0 bases, and 9 bases lay outside the gene matches. CDR1 and CDR2 from the germline V gene are SGHAT and FQDESV (reference sequence). This CDR3 spans 15 amino acids. The CDR3 protein is CASSLAGGMGGEQFF. The CDR3 DNA follows: TGTGCCAGCAGCTTAGCTGGCGGGATGGGGGGGGAGCAGTTCTTC. The full variable domain, its missing parts supplied by reference TRBV11-1 and TRBJ2-1, is EAEVAQSPRYKITEKSQAVAFWCDPISGHATLYWYRQILGQGPELLVQFQDESVVDDSQLPKDRFSAERLKGVDSTLKIQPAELGDSAMYLCASSLAGGMGGEQFFGPGTRLTVL.

This chain uses TRBV29-1 with TRBJ2-7; 11 nucleotides align to TRBD1. CDR1 is SQVTM and CDR2 is ANQGSEA in the germline V gene. The CDR3 covers 12 residues. J gave up 3 bases and V 7 bases, and 2 bases lay outside the gene matches. The CDR3 protein is CSGGTGGYEQYF. The CDR3 DNA sequence: TGCAGCGGTGGGACAGGGGGCTACGAGCAGTACTTC.

The genes are TRBV7-2 and TRBJ2-3; D is ambiguous. V was clipped by 2 bases and J by 2 bases, with 8 bases between them. This CDR3 has 14 amino acids. Germline V lookup: CDR1 SGHTA, CDR2 FQGNSA. The CDR3 sequence: CASSLWGNTDTQYF. In DNA, the CDR3 is TGTGCCAGCAGCTTATGGGGAAACACAGATACGCAGTATTTT.

This sequence joins TRBV28 and TRBJ2-2, with 7 bases fitting TRBD1. The germline V gene has CDR1 MDHEN and CDR2 SYDVKM. V was clipped by 7 bases and J by 1 base; unmatched bases: 6. The CDR3 length is 15 residues. The CDR3 here is CASTKGGLNTGELFF. CDR3 nucleotide sequence: TGTGCCAGCACGAAAGGGGGCCTGAACACCGGGGAGCTGTTTTTT.

The chain couples TRBV3-1 to TRBJ2-6, with no clear D. The V end was cut by 1 base, the J end by 0 bases, with 4 bases between. The CDR3 contains 15 residues. Germline V gene sequence: CDR1 LGHDT, CDR2 YNNKEL (reference sequence). CDR3 sequence (DNA): TGTGCCAGCAGCCAAGCCCTCTCTGGGGCCAACGTCCTGACTTTC. As protein: CASSQALSGANVLTF.

This chain links TRBV12-3 or TRBV12-4 with TRBJ2-3; D is unresolved. The V end was cut by 1 base, the J end by 2 bases, with 7 bases between. The CDR3 loop spans 14 amino acids. The CDR3 protein is CASSLGRNTDTQYF. In nucleotides, the CDR3 is TGTGCCAGCAGTTTAGGGCGTAACACAGATACGCAGTATTTT.

This rearrangement joins TRBV6-6 to TRBJ2-7; no firm D call. This CDR3 is built from 14 residues. Germline V gene data show CDR1 as MNHNY and CDR2 as SVGAGI (reference sequence). Trimming took 7 bases from V and 3 from J, leaving 16 bases between them. For the CDR3, the DNA is TGTGCCAGCATCAACTCCAACAGAGGCTACGAGCAGTACTTC. Amino acid sequence: CASINSNRGYEQYF.

This clonotype was counted only a few times. The chain is built from TRBV7-2 and TRBJ2-7; D call uncertain. Between the trimmed V and J ends, which lost 0 bases and 4 bases, there was a span of 10 bases. Germline CDR1 SGHTA, CDR2 FQGNSA. This CDR3 has 14 residues. The CDR3 protein is CASSLARTAYEQYF. The DNA of the CDR3 is TGTGCCAGCAGCTTAGCCCGGACGGCTTACGAGCAGTACTTC.

This clonotype was detected only a few times. The chain combines TRBV20-1 with TRBJ1-3; maybe TRBD1 (5 bases). Germline V gene sequence: CDR1 DFQATT, CDR2 SNEGSKA (reference sequence). Between the trimmed V and J ends, which lost 1 base and 4 bases, there was a span of 14 bases. This CDR3 is 15 amino acids long. As DNA, the CDR3 is TGCAGTGCTAGAGCAGACTTCAGGGCCGGAAACACCATATATTTT. This gives the protein CSARADFRAGNTIYF.

The table lists this clonotype with a few counts. The V call is TRBV6-1, the J call TRBJ1-1; D remains unclear. Deletions cut 8 bases from V and 0 bases from J, with 10 bases between. The CDR3 loop spans 13 amino acids. In germline, CDR1 is MNHNS, CDR2 SASEGT. In nucleotides, the CDR3 is TGTGCCAGCCTTCAATTCATGAACACTGAAGCTTTCTTT. It codes for CASLQFMNTEAFF.

The rearrangement uses TRBV5-1 and TRBJ2-1, with D unclear. The CDR3 spans 16 residues. CDR1 is SGHRS and CDR2 is YFSETQ in the germline V gene. Trimming removed 0 bases at V and 0 bases at J, with 10 bases between. The CDR3 here is CASSLVPLSSYNEQFF. CDR3 DNA sequence: TGCGCCAGCAGCTTGGTCCCCCTTAGCTCCTACAATGAGCAGTTCTTC.

The rearrangement links TRBV12-3 or TRBV12-4 to TRBJ2-4, with 7 bases matching TRBD2. Unmatched junction bases numbered 8, after V lost 3 bases and J lost 0 bases. There are 17 residues in the CDR3. CDR3 sequence (DNA): TGTGCCAGCAGTTTTTTTACGGGAGGACTAGCCAAAAACATTCAGTACTTC. This translates into CASSFFTGGLAKNIQYF.

The V call is TRBV6-5, the J call TRBJ1-4; the D gene is possibly TRBD1 (6 bases). Per the germline V gene, CDR1 is MNHEY and CDR2 is SVGAGI. Trimming removed 6 bases at V and 7 bases at J, with 15 bases between. The CDR3 consists of 14 residues. CDR3 region: CASSNQGLTEKLFF. The DNA for the CDR3 is TGTGCCAGCAGCAATCAGGGGTTGACTGAAAAACTGTTTTTT.

This clonotype was detected only a few times. The chain couples TRBV7-9 to TRBJ2-7, with 9 nucleotides matching TRBD1. The junction had 9 bases not matched to a gene; V was cut back by 4 bases and J by 11 bases. CDR1 SEHNR and CDR2 FQNEAQ come from the germline V gene (reference sequence). The CDR3 covers 13 residues. DNA of the CDR3: TGTGCCAGCAGCTCCTCAGGCCGGGACAGGGAGTACTTC. It yields the protein CASSSSGRDREYF.

This chain connects TRBV5-4 to TRBJ2-1, with 8 bases fitting TRBD1. CDR1 and CDR2 (germline): SGHNT, YYREEE (reference sequence). J gave up 6 bases and V 4 bases, and 9 bases lay outside the gene matches. The length of the CDR3 is 15 residues. CDR3 loop: CASSRGQVTGNEQFF. DNA for the CDR3: TGTGCCAGCAGCCGGGGACAGGTCACAGGCAATGAGCAGTTCTTC.